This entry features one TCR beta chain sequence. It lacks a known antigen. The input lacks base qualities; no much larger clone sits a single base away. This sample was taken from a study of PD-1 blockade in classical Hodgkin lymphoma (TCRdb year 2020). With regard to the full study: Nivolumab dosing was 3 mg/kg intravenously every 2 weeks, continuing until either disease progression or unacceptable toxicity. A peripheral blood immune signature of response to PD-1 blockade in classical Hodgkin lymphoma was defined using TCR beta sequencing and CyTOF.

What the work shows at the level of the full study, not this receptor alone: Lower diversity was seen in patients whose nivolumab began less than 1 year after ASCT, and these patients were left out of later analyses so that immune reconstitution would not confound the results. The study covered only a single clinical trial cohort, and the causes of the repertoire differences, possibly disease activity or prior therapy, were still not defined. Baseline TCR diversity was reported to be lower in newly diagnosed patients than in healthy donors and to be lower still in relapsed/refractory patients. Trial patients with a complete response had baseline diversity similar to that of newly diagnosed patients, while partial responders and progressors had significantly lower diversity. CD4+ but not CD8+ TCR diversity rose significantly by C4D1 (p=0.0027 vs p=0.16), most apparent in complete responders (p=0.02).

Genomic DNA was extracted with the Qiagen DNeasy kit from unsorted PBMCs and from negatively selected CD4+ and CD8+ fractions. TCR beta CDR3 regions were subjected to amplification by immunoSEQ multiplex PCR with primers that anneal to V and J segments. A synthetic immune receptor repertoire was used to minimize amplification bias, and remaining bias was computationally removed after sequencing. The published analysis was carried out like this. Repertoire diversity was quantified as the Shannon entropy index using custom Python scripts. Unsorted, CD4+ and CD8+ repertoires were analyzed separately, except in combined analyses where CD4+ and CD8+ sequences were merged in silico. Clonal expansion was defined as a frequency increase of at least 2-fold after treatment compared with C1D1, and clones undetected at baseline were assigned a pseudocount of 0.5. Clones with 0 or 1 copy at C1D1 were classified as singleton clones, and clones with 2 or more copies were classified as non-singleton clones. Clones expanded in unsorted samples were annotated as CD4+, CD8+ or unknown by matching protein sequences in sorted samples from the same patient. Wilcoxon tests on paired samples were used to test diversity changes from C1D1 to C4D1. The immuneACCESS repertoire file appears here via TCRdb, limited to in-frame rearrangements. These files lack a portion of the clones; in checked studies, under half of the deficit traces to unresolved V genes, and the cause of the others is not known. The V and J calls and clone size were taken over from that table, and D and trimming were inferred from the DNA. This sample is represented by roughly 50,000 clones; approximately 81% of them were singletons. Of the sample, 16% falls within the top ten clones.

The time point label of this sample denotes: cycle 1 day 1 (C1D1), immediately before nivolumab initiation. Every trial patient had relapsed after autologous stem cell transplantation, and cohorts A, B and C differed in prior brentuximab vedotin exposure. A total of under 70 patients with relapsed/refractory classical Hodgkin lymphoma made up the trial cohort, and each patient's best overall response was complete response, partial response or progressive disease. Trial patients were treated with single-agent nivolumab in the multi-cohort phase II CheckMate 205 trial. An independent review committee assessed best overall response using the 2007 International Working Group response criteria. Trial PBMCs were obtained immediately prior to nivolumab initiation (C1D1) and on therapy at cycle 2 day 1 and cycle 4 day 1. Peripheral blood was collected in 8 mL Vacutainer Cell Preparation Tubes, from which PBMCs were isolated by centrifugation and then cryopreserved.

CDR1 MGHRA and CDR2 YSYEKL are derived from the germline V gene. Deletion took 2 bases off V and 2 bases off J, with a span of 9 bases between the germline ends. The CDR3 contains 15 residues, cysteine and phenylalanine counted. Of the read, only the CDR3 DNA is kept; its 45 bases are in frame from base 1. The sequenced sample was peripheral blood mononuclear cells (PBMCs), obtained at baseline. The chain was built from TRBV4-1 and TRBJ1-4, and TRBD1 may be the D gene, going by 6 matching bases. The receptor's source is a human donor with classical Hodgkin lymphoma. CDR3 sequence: CASSQRGDTNEKLFF. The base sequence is TGCGCCAGCAGCCAAAGGGGGGATACTAATGAAAAACTGTTTTTT.